This is a list of T cell receptor beta chains from one sample in a study of blood T cell repertoires in COVID-19. Profiled with immunoSEQ multiplex PCR; TCRdb holds only in-frame clones, not every one. The table has about half a million clones, approximately 86% seen once. The sequencing input was PBMCs or T cells enriched from blood (not recorded which). All receptors come from a woman aged 55-75 years who had recovered from COVID-19. The CDR3 runs from the conserved cysteine through the conserved F or W. D genes are given only for firm matches. Part of the rows lack a size; the others show once, few, many or a class for expanded clones.

-,-,TRBJ1-5,TRBV21-1,CASSKVGPGGQYSNQPQHF,TGTGCCAGCAGCAAAGTGGGACCCGGCGGACAGTATAGCAATCAGCCCCAGCATTTT
-,-,TRBJ2-1,TRBV11-3,CASSKNQYNEQFF,TGTGCCAGCAGCAAAAACCAGTACAATGAGCAGTTCTTC
-,TRBD1,TRBJ2-1,TRBV3-1/TRBV3-2,CASSPTRGTGGGPSLNNEQFF,TGTGCCAGCAGCCCAACCCGGGGGACAGGGGGTGGCCCCTCCCTTAACAATGAGCAGTTCTTC
-,TRBD2,TRBJ2-1,TRBV2,CASKPGGDLYTNEQFF,TGTGCCAGCAAGCCGGGGGGGGACTTATACACGAATGAGCAGTTCTTC
-,-,TRBJ1-2,TRBV5-1,CASSSPEVDGYTF,TGCGCCAGCAGCTCACCAGAAGTGGATGGCTACACCTTC
-,-,TRBJ1-2,TRBV15,CATSRDREGGGYTF,TGTGCCACCAGCAGAGATCGGGAAGGCGGAGGGTACACCTTC
-,-,TRBJ1-4,TRBV5-4,CASSSMVGANEKLFF,TGTGCCAGCAGCTCCATGGTCGGGGCTAATGAAAAACTGTTTTTT
few,-,TRBJ1-1,TRBV4-1,CASSQDKAGRLAFF,TGCGCCAGCAGCCAAGATAAGGCAGGGAGGTTAGCTTTCTTT
few,-,TRBJ1-2,TRBV5-1,CASSFDGTTYGYTF,TGCGCCAGCAGCTTTGATGGTACAACCTATGGCTACACCTTC
-,TRBD1,TRBJ1-1,TRBV2,CASSQDRETPNTEAFF,TGTGCCAGCAGTCAGGACAGGGAAACCCCTAACACTGAAGCTTTCTTT